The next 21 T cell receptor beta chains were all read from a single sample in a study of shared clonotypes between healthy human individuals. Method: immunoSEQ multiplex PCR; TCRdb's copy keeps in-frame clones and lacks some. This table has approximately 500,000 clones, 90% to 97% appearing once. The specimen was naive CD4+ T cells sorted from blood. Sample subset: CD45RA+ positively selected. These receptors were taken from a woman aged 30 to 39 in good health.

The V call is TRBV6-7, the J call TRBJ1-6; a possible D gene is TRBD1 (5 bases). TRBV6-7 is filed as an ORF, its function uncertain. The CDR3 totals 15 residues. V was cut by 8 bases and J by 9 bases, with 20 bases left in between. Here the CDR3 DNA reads TGTGCCAGCCAATGTTCGAACATTGGGGGTTCACCCCTCCACTTT. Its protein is CASQCSNIGGSPLHF.

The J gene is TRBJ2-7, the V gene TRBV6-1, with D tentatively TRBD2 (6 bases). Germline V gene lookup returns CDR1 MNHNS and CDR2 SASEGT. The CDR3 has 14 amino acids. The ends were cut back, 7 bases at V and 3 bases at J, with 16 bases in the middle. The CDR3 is CASTGRDFHYEQYF. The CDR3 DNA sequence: TGTGCCAGCACCGGCCGGGACTTCCACTACGAGCAGTACTTC.

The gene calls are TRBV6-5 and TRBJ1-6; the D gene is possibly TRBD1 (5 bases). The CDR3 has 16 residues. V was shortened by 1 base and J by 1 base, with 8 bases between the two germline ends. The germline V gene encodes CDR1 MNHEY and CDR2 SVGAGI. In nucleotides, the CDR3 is TGTGCCAGCAGTTACTGGGCAGGGTCCTATAATTCACCCCTCCACTTT. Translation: CASSYWAGSYNSPLHF.

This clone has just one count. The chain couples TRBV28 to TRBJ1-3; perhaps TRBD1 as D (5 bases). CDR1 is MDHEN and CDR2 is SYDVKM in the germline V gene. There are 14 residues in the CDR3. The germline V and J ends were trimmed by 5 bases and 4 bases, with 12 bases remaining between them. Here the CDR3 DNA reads TGTGCCAGCAGTCCTCCGACAGTGGGAAACACCATATATTTT. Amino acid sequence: CASSPPTVGNTIYF.

The CDR3, as DNA: TGTGCCAGTAGGACAGCCACGCCGCCCTACGAGCAGTACTTC. It codes for CASRTATPPYEQYF. The chain couples TRBV19 to TRBJ2-7, with D perhaps TRBD1 (5 bases). From germline, CDR1 is LNHDA and CDR2 SQIVND (reference sequence). The length of the CDR3 is 14 residues. Trimming removed 6 bases from V and 2 bases from J, with 14 bases in between. The variable domain in full, with the rest retrieved from reference TRBV19 and TRBJ2-7, is DGGITQSPKYLFRKEGQNVTLSCEQNLNHDAMYWYRQDPGQGLRLIYYSQIVNDFQKGDIAEGYSVSREKKESFPLTVTSAQKNPTAFYLCASRTATPPYEQYFGPGTRLTVT.

CDR3 region: CASSSTSGTALSQYF. In DNA form, the CDR3 reads TGTGCCAGCAGTTCGACTAGCGGGACAGCACTTTCGCAGTATTTT. V is TRBV28 and J is TRBJ2-3; 11 nucleotides align to TRBD2. The germline V gene encodes CDR1 MDHEN and CDR2 SYDVKM. This CDR3 comprises 15 residues. With V trimmed by 4 bases and J by 10 bases, 10 bases remained unmatched.

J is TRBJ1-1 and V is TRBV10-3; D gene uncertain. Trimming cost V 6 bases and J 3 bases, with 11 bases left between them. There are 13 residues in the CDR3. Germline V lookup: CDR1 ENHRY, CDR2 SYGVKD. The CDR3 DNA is TGTGCCATCAGGCCCCCAGGTGACACTGAAGCTTTCTTT. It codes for CAIRPPGDTEAFF.

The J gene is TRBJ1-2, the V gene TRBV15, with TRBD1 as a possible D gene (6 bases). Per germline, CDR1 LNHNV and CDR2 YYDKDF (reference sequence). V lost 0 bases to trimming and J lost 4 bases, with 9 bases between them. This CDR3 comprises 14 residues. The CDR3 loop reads CATSRDGGAYGYTF. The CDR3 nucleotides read TGTGCCACCAGCAGAGATGGGGGGGCCTATGGCTACACCTTC. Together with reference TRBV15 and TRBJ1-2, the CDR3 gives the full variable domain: DAMVIQNPRYQVTQFGKPVTLSCSQTLNHNVMYWYQQKSSQAPKLLFHYYDKDFNNEADTPDNFQSRRPNTSFCFLDIRSPGLGDTAMYLCATSRDGGAYGYTFGSGTRLTVV.

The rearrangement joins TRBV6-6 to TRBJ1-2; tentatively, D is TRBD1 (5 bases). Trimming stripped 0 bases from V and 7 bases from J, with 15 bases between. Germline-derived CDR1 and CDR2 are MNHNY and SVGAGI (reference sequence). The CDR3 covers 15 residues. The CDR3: CASSYSRRGTAGYTF. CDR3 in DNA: TGTGCCAGCAGTTACTCGAGGCGGGGGACGGCTGGCTACACCTTC.

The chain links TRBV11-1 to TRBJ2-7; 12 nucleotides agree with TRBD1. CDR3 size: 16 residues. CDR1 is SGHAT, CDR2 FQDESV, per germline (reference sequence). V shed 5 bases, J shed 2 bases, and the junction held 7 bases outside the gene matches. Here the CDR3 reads CASSRGTGGAPYEQYF. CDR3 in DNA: TGTGCCAGCAGCCGAGGGACAGGGGGCGCCCCCTACGAGCAGTACTTC.

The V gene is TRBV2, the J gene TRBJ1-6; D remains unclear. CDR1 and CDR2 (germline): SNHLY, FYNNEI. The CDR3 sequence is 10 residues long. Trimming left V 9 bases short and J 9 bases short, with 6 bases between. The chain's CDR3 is CARGSSPLHF. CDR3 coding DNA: TGTGCCAGAGGGAGTTCACCCCTCCACTTT.

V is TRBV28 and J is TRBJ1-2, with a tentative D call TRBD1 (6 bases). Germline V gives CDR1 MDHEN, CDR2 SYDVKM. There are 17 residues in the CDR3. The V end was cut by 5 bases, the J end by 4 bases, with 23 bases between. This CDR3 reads CASSPLMSTGFPYGYTF. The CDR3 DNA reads TGTGCCAGCAGTCCGCTAATGTCAACAGGGTTCCCCTATGGCTACACCTTC.

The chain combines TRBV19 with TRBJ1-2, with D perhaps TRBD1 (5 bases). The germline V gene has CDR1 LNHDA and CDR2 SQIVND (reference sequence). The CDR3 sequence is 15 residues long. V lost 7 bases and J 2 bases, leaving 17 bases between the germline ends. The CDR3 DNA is TGTGCCAGTAAAAGATCAGGGTGGTCCAACTATGGCTACACCTTC. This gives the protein CASKRSGWSNYGYTF.

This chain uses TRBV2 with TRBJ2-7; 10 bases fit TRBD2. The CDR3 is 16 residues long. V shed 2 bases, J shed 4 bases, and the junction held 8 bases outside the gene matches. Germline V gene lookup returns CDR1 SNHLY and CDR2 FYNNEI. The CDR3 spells CASSESLASGSYEQYF. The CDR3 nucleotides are TGTGCCAGCAGTGAAAGTCTGGCTAGCGGGAGTTACGAGCAGTACTTC.

CDR3 nucleotides: TGTGCCAGCTCACCGGGGGGACGGGAGCAGTACTTC. Translating it yields CASSPGGREQYF. The chain has TRBV18 and TRBJ2-7; a weak D match, TRBD2 (6 bases). CDR3 size: 12 residues. V was shortened by 3 bases and J by 7 bases, with 10 bases between the two germline ends. CDR1 KGHSH and CDR2 LQKENI come from the germline V gene.

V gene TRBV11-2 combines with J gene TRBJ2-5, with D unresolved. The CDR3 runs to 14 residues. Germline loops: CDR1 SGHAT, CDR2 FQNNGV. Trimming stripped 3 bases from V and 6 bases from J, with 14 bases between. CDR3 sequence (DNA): TGTGCCAGCAGCTTTCTGAGTACCGCACAGACCCAGTACTTC. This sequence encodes CASSFLSTAQTQYF.

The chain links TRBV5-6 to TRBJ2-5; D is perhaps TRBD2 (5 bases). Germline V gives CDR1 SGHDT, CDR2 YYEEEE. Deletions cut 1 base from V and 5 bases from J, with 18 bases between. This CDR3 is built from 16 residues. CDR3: CASSLRGGQRSETQYF. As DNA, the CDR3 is TGTGCCAGCAGCTTGCGTGGCGGGCAGCGCTCGGAGACCCAGTACTTC.

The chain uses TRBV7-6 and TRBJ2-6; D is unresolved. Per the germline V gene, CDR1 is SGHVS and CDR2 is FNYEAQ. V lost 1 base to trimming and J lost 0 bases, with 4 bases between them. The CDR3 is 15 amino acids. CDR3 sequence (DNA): TGTGCCAGCAGCTTAGAGAGCTCTGGGGCCAACGTCCTGACTTTC. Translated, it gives CASSLESSGANVLTF.

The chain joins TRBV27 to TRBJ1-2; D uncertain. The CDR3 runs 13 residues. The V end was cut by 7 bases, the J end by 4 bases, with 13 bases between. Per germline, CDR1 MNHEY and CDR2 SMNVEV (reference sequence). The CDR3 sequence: CASNGVGSYGYTF. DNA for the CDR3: TGTGCCAGCAATGGCGTGGGGAGCTATGGCTACACCTTC.

The CDR3 coding sequence is TGTGCCAGCAGCCAAGCGGAGACCCAGTACTTC. Amino acids: CASSQAETQYF. The chain employs TRBV14 and TRBJ2-5; D gene ambiguous. The V gene lost 1 base and the J gene lost 5 bases, with 2 bases spanning the gap. The CDR3 spans 11 residues. Germline V gives CDR1 SGHDN, CDR2 FVKESK.

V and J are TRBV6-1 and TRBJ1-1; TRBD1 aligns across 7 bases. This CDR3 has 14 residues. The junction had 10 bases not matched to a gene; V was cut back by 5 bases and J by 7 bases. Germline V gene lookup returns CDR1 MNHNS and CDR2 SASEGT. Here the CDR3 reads CASSRDSSDIEAFF. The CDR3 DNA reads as TGTGCCAGCAGTAGGGACAGCAGCGACATTGAAGCTTTCTTT.